This TCR beta chain was recorded in a study of human T cells and chemical hapten exposure. Across the whole study: Patients, a majority of them female, were diagnosed with alopecia areata, totalis or universalis. Small pooled library volume differences chiefly drove per-sample TCR yield variation.

A few counts support this clonotype. Time point described: patch test 3, about 24 weeks after DPC sensitization. The sample's treatment: therapeutic diphenylcyclopropenone sensitization with weekly scalp DPC. Library construction involved attaching unique molecular identifiers to individual cDNA molecules, which allowed quantitative, reproducible TCR counting. Via MiXCR, TCRdb re-called the RACE reads, giving one row per CDR3 protein. The table lists 70,000 to 90,000 distinct CDR3 sequences, 11% of them singletons. This sample comprised whole blood, obtained in connection with sensitization to the hapten diphenylcyclopropenone (DPC). The TCR was taken from a woman aged 45-65 years with alopecia areata. Some clones in this sample may be carry-over from other donors' samples.

CDR3 in DNA: TGTGCCAGCAGTCTTCACGTAAACACCGGGGAGCTGTTTTTT. Translated: CASSLHVNTGELFF. The chain uses TRBV12-3 or TRBV12-4 and TRBJ2-2; D uncertain. V was cut by 5 bases and J by 2 bases, with 9 bases left in between. The CDR3 sequence is 14 residues long.